This passage covers 13 T cell receptor beta chains from one sample sequenced in a study of CD8 T cells in ankylosing spondylitis. MiXCR, run by TCRdb on the 5' RACE reads, gives a single entry per CDR3 protein. The sample lists 200,000 or so distinct CDR3 sequences; approximately 13% were seen once. Sequences were obtained from blood, either unsorted or a sorted T cell fraction (not recorded which). The receptor set was obtained from a female donor with ankylosing spondylitis or in good health (not recorded which).

Ten or more counts support this clonotype. CDR3: CASSSGQFFGSYNEQFF. The DNA for the CDR3 is TGCGCCAGCAGCTCGGGACAGTTTTTCGGGTCCTACAATGAGCAGTTCTTC. J is TRBJ2-1 and V is TRBV5-1, with 7 bases matching TRBD1. Germline CDR1 reads SGHRS; CDR2 reads YFSETQ. CDR3 length: 17 amino acids. Unmatched junction bases numbered 10, after V lost 3 bases and J lost 1 base.

This clonotype was observed at least ten times. The chain is built from TRBV5-1 and TRBJ2-5, with TRBD2 matching 9 bases. The CDR3 length is 15 residues. Trimming at V came to 5 bases and at J to 3 bases, leaving 8 bases not matched to a gene. Germline V gene lookup returns CDR1 SGHRS and CDR2 YFSETQ. The chain's CDR3 is CASRPPIAGEETQYF. For the CDR3, the DNA is TGCGCCAGCAGACCTCCCATAGCGGGAGAAGAGACCCAGTACTTC.

The chain is built from TRBV20-1 and TRBJ2-1; tentative D call: TRBD2 (6 bases). CDR1 and CDR2 from the germline V gene are DFQATT and SNEGSKA (reference sequence). Trimming took off 3 bases at V and 2 bases at J, with 11 bases between the two ends. CDR3 length: 14 residues. CDR3 DNA: TGCAGTGCTAGTAAAGCGGGCCCCTACAATGAGCAGTTCTTC. Translated: CSASKAGPYNEQFF.

The sample holds a few counts of this clonotype. This CDR3 is CASSLMSGRVGNNEQFF. DNA of the CDR3: TGCGCCAGCAGCTTGATGAGCGGACGAGTTGGAAACAATGAGCAGTTCTTC. The chain employs TRBV5-1 and TRBJ2-1; the D gene is possibly TRBD2 (5 bases). The germline CDR1 and CDR2 sequences are SGHRS and YFSETQ. The V end was cut by 1 base, the J end by 5 bases, with 19 bases between. The CDR3 is 17 amino acids.

This clonotype was counted a few times. The V gene is TRBV7-9, the J gene TRBJ2-1; 10 bases map to TRBD2. Germline V gives CDR1 SEHNR, CDR2 FQNEAQ (reference sequence). V was pared by 5 bases and J by 8 bases, with 12 bases of the junction left unmatched. This CDR3 comprises 16 residues. The CDR3 coding sequence is TGTGCCAGCAGCCCAGGAAGCGGGAGGGTTGTTTATGAGCAGTTCTTC. This codes for CASSPGSGRVVYEQFF.

This clonotype showed up many times. V usage is TRBV27 and J usage is TRBJ2-7, with a tentative D call TRBD2 (6 bases). Trimming cost V 4 bases and J 0 bases, with 13 bases left between them. This CDR3 region has 15 residues. The germline V gene encodes CDR1 MNHEY and CDR2 SMNVEV (reference sequence). CDR3 DNA sequence: TGTGCCAGCAGTTCGGTAGCGGCTAGCTCCTACGAGCAGTACTTC. Translating it yields CASSSVAASSYEQYF.

This rearrangement joins TRBV20-1 to TRBJ2-5; D tentatively reads TRBD1 or TRBD2 (5 bases each). Germline V gene sequence: CDR1 DFQATT, CDR2 SNEGSKA (reference sequence). This CDR3 has 14 residues. With 3 bases removed from V and 5 bases from J, the gap between germline ends came to 16 bases. For the CDR3, the DNA is TGCAGTGCTAGCTTAGGTCAGGGCGGGGAGACCCAGTACTTC. Translation: CSASLGQGGETQYF.

This clonotype was counted ten times or more. The V call is TRBV20-1, the J call TRBJ1-4; D not resolved. The germline V gene encodes CDR1 DFQATT and CDR2 SNEGSKA (reference sequence). The CDR3 runs to 17 residues. V was shortened by 0 bases and J by 0 bases, with 14 bases between the two germline ends. For the CDR3, the DNA is TGCAGTGCTAGAGATTCCGAGGGAAGAGCAACTAATGAAAAACTGTTTTTT. It specifies CSARDSEGRATNEKLFF.

This chain uses TRBV10-3 with TRBJ1-2, with TRBD1 matching over 12 bases. V lost 7 bases and J lost 8; bases outside the gene matches: 8. Germline assignment: CDR1 ENHRY and CDR2 SYGVKD. The CDR3 has 14 amino acids. CDR3: CAIKGQGAVEGYTF. CDR3 DNA sequence: TGTGCCATCAAGGGACAGGGGGCGGTTGAAGGCTACACCTTC.

This clonotype was seen only a few times. This chain links TRBV5-1 with TRBJ2-5; 7 nucleotides match TRBD2. This CDR3 has 16 amino acids. The V gene end was trimmed by 4 bases and the J gene end by 5 bases; junction bases not matched to a gene: 14. CDR1 is SGHRS, CDR2 YFSETQ, per germline. The CDR3 spells CASSRSLGEGEETQYF. The CDR3 nucleotides are TGCGCCAGCAGCCGATCACTGGGGGAGGGAGAGGAGACCCAGTACTTC.

This clonotype was counted ten times or more. The chain combines TRBV27 with TRBJ1-1; no clear D gene. Germline lookup yields CDR1 MNHEY and CDR2 SMNVEV (reference sequence). This CDR3 has 13 residues. V was shortened by 2 bases and J by 3 bases, with 7 bases between the two germline ends. CDR3 protein: CASSLQWDTEAFF. In DNA, the CDR3 is TGTGCCAGCAGTTTACAATGGGACACTGAAGCTTTCTTT.

The chain combines TRBV6-2 or TRBV6-3 with TRBJ2-7; D perhaps matches TRBD2 (6 bases). CDR3 size: 15 residues. Germline lookup yields CDR1 MNHEY and CDR2 SVGEGT. With 6 bases removed from V and 7 bases from J, the gap between germline ends came to 22 bases. CDR3 in amino acids: CASRPGGANKEEQYF. CDR3 coding DNA: TGTGCCAGCAGACCCGGCGGGGCTAACAAGGAAGAGCAGTACTTC.

This chain links TRBV5-6 with TRBJ1-1; TRBD1 agrees at 7 bases. V was pared by 7 bases and J by 1 base, with 7 bases of the junction left unmatched. Germline assignment: CDR1 SGHDT and CDR2 YYEEEE. CDR3 length: 14 residues. This CDR3 reads CASLQGGANTEAFF. The CDR3 bases are TGTGCCAGCCTCCAGGGGGGGGCGAACACTGAAGCTTTCTTT.